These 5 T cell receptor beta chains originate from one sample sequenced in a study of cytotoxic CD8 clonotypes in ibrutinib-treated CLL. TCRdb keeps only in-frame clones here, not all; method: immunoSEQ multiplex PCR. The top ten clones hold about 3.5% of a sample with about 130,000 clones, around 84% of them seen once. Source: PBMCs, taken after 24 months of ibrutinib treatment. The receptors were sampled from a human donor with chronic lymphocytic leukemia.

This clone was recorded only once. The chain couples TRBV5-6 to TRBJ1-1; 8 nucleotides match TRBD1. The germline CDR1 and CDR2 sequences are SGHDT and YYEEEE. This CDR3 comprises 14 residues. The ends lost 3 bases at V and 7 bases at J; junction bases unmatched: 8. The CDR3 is CASSSHLQGVEAFF. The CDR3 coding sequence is TGTGCCAGCAGCTCACATTTACAGGGGGTTGAAGCTTTCTTT.

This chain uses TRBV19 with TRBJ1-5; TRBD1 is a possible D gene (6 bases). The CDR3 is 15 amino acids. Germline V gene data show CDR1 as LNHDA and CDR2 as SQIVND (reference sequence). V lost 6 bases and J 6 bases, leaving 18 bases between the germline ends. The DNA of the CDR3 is TGTGCCAGTAGGACTCCTGGGGGGGCCGGTCAGCCCCAGCATTTT. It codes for CASRTPGGAGQPQHF. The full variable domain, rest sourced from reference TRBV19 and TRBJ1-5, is DGGITQSPKYLFRKEGQNVTLSCEQNLNHDAMYWYRQDPGQGLRLIYYSQIVNDFQKGDIAEGYSVSREKKESFPLTVTSAQKNPTAFYLCASRTPGGAGQPQHFGDGTRLSIL.

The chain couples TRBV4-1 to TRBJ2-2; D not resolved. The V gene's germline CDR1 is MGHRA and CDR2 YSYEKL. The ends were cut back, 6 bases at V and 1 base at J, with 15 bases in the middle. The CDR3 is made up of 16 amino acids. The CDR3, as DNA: TGCGCCAGCAGGCCCACATCAGAAAGGAACACCGGGGAGCTGTTTTTT. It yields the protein CASRPTSERNTGELFF.

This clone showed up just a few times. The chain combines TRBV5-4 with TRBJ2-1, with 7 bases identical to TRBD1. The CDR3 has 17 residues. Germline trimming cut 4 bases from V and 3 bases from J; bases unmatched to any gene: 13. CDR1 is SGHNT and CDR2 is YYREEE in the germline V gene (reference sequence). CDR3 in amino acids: CASSAGRQAGGYNEQFF. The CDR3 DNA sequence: TGTGCCAGCAGCGCGGGTCGTCAGGCAGGGGGCTACAATGAGCAGTTCTTC.

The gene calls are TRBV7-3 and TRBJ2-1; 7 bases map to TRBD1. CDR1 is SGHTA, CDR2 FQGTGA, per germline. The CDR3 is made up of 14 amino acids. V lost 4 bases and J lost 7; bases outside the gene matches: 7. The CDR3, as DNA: TGTGCCAGCAGCTCCCCCGGGACAGCGAATGAGCAGTTCTTC. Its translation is CASSSPGTANEQFF.